This passage covers 30 T cell receptor beta chains from one sample sequenced in a study of early T cells in non-severe SARS-CoV-2 infection (dated by TCRdb to the early 2020s). The library was prepared using 5' RACE. Sequencing relied on a NextSeq 500. The public reads were reanalyzed by TCRdb: fastp trimming at Q25, MiXCR alignment, in-frame beta chains only. Entries are consolidated by CDR3 protein sequence, retaining the most common genes and DNA. Present in this sample are approximately 99,000 distinct CDR3 sequences, 12% of which were seen just once. Of the sample, around 3% is held by the ten largest clones. Sequencing used whole blood. These receptors all stem from an adult who was a healthcare worker with PCR-confirmed SARS-CoV-2 infection or an uninfected control (not recorded which).

The V and J genes are TRBV24-1 and TRBJ1-1, with D tentatively TRBD1 (5 bases). This CDR3 has 14 residues. The V end lost 4 bases, the J end lost 4 bases, and 12 bases lay between the germline ends. From germline, CDR1 is KGHDR and CDR2 SFDVKD. In DNA form, the CDR3 reads TGTGCCACCAGTGACTCCGGTGGGGGCACTGAAGCTTTCTTT. Amino acids: CATSDSGGGTEAFF.

This clonotype was seen many times. J is TRBJ2-6 and V is TRBV20-1, with TRBD1 matching 9 bases. Germline CDR1 DFQATT, CDR2 SNEGSKA (reference sequence). The junction had 3 bases not matched to a gene; V was cut back by 3 bases and J by 0 bases. This CDR3 contains 16 residues. The CDR3 protein is CSASGTGTSGANVLTF. CDR3 in DNA: TGCAGTGCTAGTGGGACAGGGACCTCTGGGGCCAACGTCCTGACTTTC.

V is TRBV7-8 and J is TRBJ1-2, with a tentative D call TRBD1 (5 bases). This CDR3 is 15 amino acids long. V was cut by 3 bases and J by 8 bases, with 19 bases left in between. The germline V gene has CDR1 SGHVS and CDR2 FQNEAQ. The DNA for the CDR3 is TGTGCCAGCAGCTTGGGAGGCGGGCAGGGACGAGGCTACACCTTC. Its translation: CASSLGGGQGRGYTF. Filled out from reference TRBV7-8 and TRBJ1-2, the complete variable domain reads GAGVSQSPRYKVAKRGQDVALRCDPISGHVSLFWYQQALGQGPEFLTYFQNEAQLDKSGLPSDRFFAERPEGSVSTLKIQRTQQEDSAVYLCASSLGGGQGRGYTFGSGTRLTVV.

This clonotype was counted at least ten times. The chain is built from TRBV29-1 and TRBJ1-2, with 9 bases matching TRBD1. The V segment lost 6 bases and the J segment 7 bases; nucleotides outside the gene matches: 9. Germline lookup yields CDR1 SQVTM and CDR2 ANQGSEA. CDR3 length: 13 amino acids. This CDR3 reads CSVATGTGIGYTF. Written as DNA, the CDR3 is TGCAGCGTGGCTACCGGGACAGGGATTGGCTACACCTTC.

This clonotype was found a few times. This chain links TRBV12-3 or TRBV12-4 with TRBJ2-7; 12 bases fit TRBD2. The CDR3 totals 16 residues. V lost 4 bases to trimming and J lost 4 bases; unmatched junction nucleotides: 8. The CDR3 DNA is TGTGCCAGCAGTTCCCTGACTAGCGGGAGAAGGTACGAGCAGTACTTC. Protein sequence: CASSSLTSGRRYEQYF.

This clonotype appeared many times. The V call is TRBV12-3 or TRBV12-4, the J call TRBJ1-5; D remains ambiguous. This CDR3 is 14 amino acids long. The ends were cut back, 7 bases at V and 4 bases at J, with 14 bases in the middle. The CDR3: CASNFGTGNQPQHF. CDR3 in DNA: TGTGCCAGCAACTTTGGAACCGGGAATCAGCCCCAGCATTTT.

V gene TRBV2 combines with J gene TRBJ1-1; D unclear. The germline CDR1 and CDR2 sequences are SNHLY and FYNNEI. The CDR3 runs 14 residues. With 7 bases removed from V and 0 bases from J, the gap between germline ends came to 12 bases. The CDR3 protein is CASKPGEVNTEAFF. DNA of the CDR3: TGTGCCAGCAAACCTGGTGAGGTGAACACTGAAGCTTTCTTT. The full variable domain, with the rest looked up from reference TRBV2 and TRBJ1-1, is EPEVTQTPSHQVTQMGQEVILRCVPISNHLYFYWYRQILGQKVEFLVSFYNNEISEKSEIFDDQFSVERPDGSNFTLKIRSTKLEDSAMYFCASKPGEVNTEAFFGQGTRLTVV.

This clonotype showed up many times. J is TRBJ1-3 and V is TRBV28; tentative D call: TRBD1 (6 bases). The V end lost 4 bases, the J end lost 0 bases, and 10 bases lay between the germline ends. Germline V gene lookup returns CDR1 MDHEN and CDR2 SYDVKM. The CDR3 has 15 amino acids. CDR3 nucleotide sequence: TGTGCCAGCAGTTCCGGGACAAACTCTGGAAACACCATATATTTT. Protein sequence: CASSSGTNSGNTIYF.

This clonotype has at least ten counts. V gene TRBV7-2 combines with J gene TRBJ1-6; no reliable D call. Germline CDR1 SGHTA, CDR2 FQGNSA. This CDR3 has 14 residues. V dropped 1 base and J dropped 8 bases, with 9 bases sitting between them. CDR3 sequence reads: CASSLEHVYSPLHF. CDR3 sequence (DNA): TGTGCCAGCAGCTTAGAACATGTCTATTCACCCCTCCACTTT.

In this sample, this clonotype turned up a few times. V gene TRBV30 combines with J gene TRBJ1-5; 9 nucleotides match TRBD1. The J segment lost 0 bases and the V segment lost 0 bases, leaving 6 bases of the junction unmatched. The CDR3 length is 17 residues. CDR1 and CDR2 from the germline V gene are GTSNPN and SVGIG (reference sequence). In nucleotides, the CDR3 is TGTGCCTGGAGTGTCAACAGGGGGCTAGATAGCAATCAGCCCCAGCATTTT. Protein sequence: CAWSVNRGLDSNQPQHF.

The rearrangement links TRBV6-2 or TRBV6-3 to TRBJ2-7; D call uncertain. Germline CDR1 and CDR2: MNHEY and SVGEGT. Trimming stripped 2 bases from V and 3 bases from J, with 17 bases between. There are 16 residues in the CDR3. Here the CDR3 DNA reads TGTGCCAGCAGTTACGGAGACCCCGCCTCCGGCTACGAGCAGTACTTC. This encodes CASSYGDPASGYEQYF.

This chain uses TRBV6-1 with TRBJ1-5; 9 nucleotides match TRBD1. V was pared by 6 bases and J by 4 bases, with 4 bases of the junction left unmatched. This CDR3 region has 14 residues. CDR1 and CDR2 from the germline V gene are MNHNS and SASEGT. The CDR3 loop is CASRRGQGNQPQHF. The DNA for the CDR3 is TGTGCCAGCAGGCGAGGACAGGGGAATCAGCCCCAGCATTTT.

This clonotype was counted between two and nine times. V gene TRBV7-9 combines with J gene TRBJ1-1; TRBD1 matches at 8 bases. This CDR3 is 16 amino acids long. Looked up from germline, CDR1 is SEHNR and CDR2 is FQNEAQ (reference sequence). Losses at the gene ends were 2 bases for V and 3 bases for J; bases not matched to a gene: 8. Here the CDR3 reads CASSLFRWTGYTEAFF. The CDR3 DNA reads as TGTGCCAGCAGCTTATTTCGGTGGACAGGGTACACTGAAGCTTTCTTT.

In this sample, this clonotype turned up a few times. This rearrangement joins TRBV9 to TRBJ1-1; no reliable D call. CDR1 and CDR2 (germline): SGDLS, YYNGEE. The V end lost 7 bases, the J end lost 1 base, and 14 bases lay between the germline ends. This CDR3 spans 14 amino acids. The CDR3 reads CASSPPFGNTEAFF. The CDR3 DNA sequence: TGTGCCAGCTCCCCACCCTTTGGGAACACTGAAGCTTTCTTT.

This clonotype has ten or more counts. J is TRBJ2-1 and V is TRBV19; 7 bases line up with TRBD1. With 3 bases clipped from V and 2 bases from J, the junction kept 10 bases outside the gene matches. Germline loops: CDR1 LNHDA, CDR2 SQIVND (reference sequence). The CDR3 contains 17 residues. This chain's CDR3 is CASSILIRDSPYNEQFF. CDR3 DNA sequence: TGTGCCAGTAGTATCCTAATCCGGGACAGCCCCTACAATGAGCAGTTCTTC.

The sample holds many counts of this clonotype. This chain joins TRBV11-1 and TRBJ1-1, with D possibly being TRBD1 (5 bases). CDR1 SGHAT and CDR2 FQDESV come from the germline V gene (reference sequence). The CDR3 contains 15 residues. V lost 5 bases to trimming and J lost 0 bases, with 13 bases between them. The CDR3 protein is CASSADRTLNTEAFF. The CDR3 DNA sequence: TGTGCCAGCAGCGCCGACCGGACACTGAACACTGAAGCTTTCTTT.

The rearrangement uses TRBV5-6 and TRBJ2-5; D remains ambiguous. V was shortened by 0 bases and J by 3 bases, with 9 bases between the two germline ends. The CDR3 is made up of 14 amino acids. Germline V gene sequence: CDR1 SGHDT, CDR2 YYEEEE. CDR3 nucleotides: TGTGCCAGCAGCTTGGGACAAAGGAAAGAGACCCAGTACTTC. Translation gives CASSLGQRKETQYF.

This clonotype was detected a few times. Germline is not matched at one junction end, which may reflect a read error. This sequence joins TRBV29-1 and TRBJ2-3, with D maybe TRBD2 (6 bases). CDR1 is SQVTM, CDR2 ANQGSEA, per germline. The CDR3 loop spans 9 amino acids. CDR3 region: CSGDGGRNF. For the CDR3, the DNA is TGCAGCGGGGACGGAGGGAGGAATTTT.

The chain carries TRBV6-5 and TRBJ1-1; D not resolved. The germline V gene has CDR1 MNHEY and CDR2 SVGAGI. The CDR3 contains 13 residues. V was cut by 0 bases and J by 5 bases, with 7 bases left in between. The CDR3 nucleotides are TGTGCCAGCAGTTACTCGCGGGAAACTGAAGCTTTCTTT. Its protein product is CASSYSRETEAFF.

This clonotype appeared a few times. The rearrangement links TRBV28 to TRBJ1-6; D is perhaps TRBD1 (5 bases). Trimming left V 6 bases short and J 7 bases short, with 13 bases between. Looked up from germline, CDR1 is MDHEN and CDR2 is SYDVKM. CDR3 length: 14 amino acids. The CDR3: CASSLPGLNSPLHF. In DNA, the CDR3 is TGTGCCAGCAGCCTTCCGGGGCTAAATTCACCCCTCCACTTT.

This clonotype was recorded many times. V and J are TRBV7-3 and TRBJ1-2, with unresolved D. CDR1 and CDR2 (germline): SGHTA, FQGTGA. CDR3 size: 13 residues. V was pared by 5 bases and J by 2 bases, with 9 bases between. In DNA, the CDR3 is TGTGCCAGCAGCCACACCCGGAACTATGGCTACACCTTC. Translation: CASSHTRNYGYTF.

This clonotype was recorded at least ten times. This chain connects TRBV11-2 to TRBJ2-7; tentatively, D is TRBD1 or TRBD2 (7 bases each). CDR1 and CDR2 (germline): SGHAT, FQNNGV. The length of the CDR3 is 14 residues. V was shortened by 5 bases and J by 4 bases, with 15 bases between the two germline ends. The CDR3 sequence: CASSQGGQGYEQYF. For the CDR3, the DNA is TGTGCCAGCAGCCAGGGGGGGCAGGGGTACGAGCAGTACTTC.

This clonotype was seen ten or more times. The chain employs TRBV3-1 and TRBJ2-2; 7 nucleotides agree with TRBD1. This CDR3 has 14 residues. Trimming took 1 base from V and 6 from J; bases not matched to a gene: 2. From germline, CDR1 is LGHDT and CDR2 YNNKEL (reference sequence). CDR3 residues: CASSQGGQPGELFF. Here the CDR3 DNA reads TGTGCCAGCAGCCAAGGGGGACAGCCCGGGGAGCTGTTTTTT.

This clonotype turned up a few times. This rearrangement joins TRBV29-1 to TRBJ2-1; 9 nucleotides align to TRBD2. CDR3 length equals 17 residues. V lost 6 bases, J lost 2 bases, and 14 bases stayed unmatched. Per the germline V gene, CDR1 is SQVTM and CDR2 is ANQGSEA. The CDR3 region is CSVTLRKAGGTYNEQFF. In DNA, the CDR3 is TGCAGCGTCACCCTCCGCAAAGCGGGGGGCACCTACAATGAGCAGTTCTTC.

V gene TRBV18 combines with J gene TRBJ1-2; 7 bases are shared with TRBD1. The CDR3 sequence is 14 residues long. Germline CDR1 and CDR2: KGHSH and LQKENI. V lost 2 bases and J lost 8; bases outside the gene matches: 8. The CDR3 protein is CASSPEGALGGYTF. The CDR3 nucleotides read TGTGCCAGCTCACCAGAGGGGGCGCTGGGAGGCTACACCTTC.

This clonotype showed up just a few times. This chain joins TRBV5-1 and TRBJ1-2; D may be TRBD1 (5 bases). CDR1 and CDR2 (germline): SGHRS, YFSETQ. Trimming took 3 bases from V and 1 from J, leaving 10 bases between them. CDR3 length equals 14 residues. CDR3 nucleotide sequence: TGCGCCAGCAGCTGGGGCGGGGATAACTATGGCTACACCTTC. Residues: CASSWGGDNYGYTF.

The chain combines TRBV29-1 with TRBJ2-7; a possible D gene is TRBD2 (5 bases). The germline V gene has CDR1 SQVTM and CDR2 ANQGSEA. The length of the CDR3 is 13 residues. V was trimmed by 4 bases and J by 0 bases, leaving 10 bases between them. CDR3: CSVAGGPSYEQYF. DNA for the CDR3: TGCAGCGTTGCCGGCGGGCCCTCCTACGAGCAGTACTTC.

This clonotype was counted between two and nine times. This chain links TRBV19 with TRBJ2-1, with unresolved D. Germline V CDR1 and CDR2: LNHDA, SQIVND (reference sequence). Trimming took off 4 bases at V and 5 bases at J, with 12 bases between the two ends. The CDR3 contains 14 residues. CDR3 in DNA: TGTGCCAGTAGTAGAAGGTTTGGTAACAATGAGCAGTTCTTC. Its protein is CASSRRFGNNEQFF.

This chain connects TRBV30 to TRBJ1-1, with D unclear. V shed 0 bases and J shed 8 bases, with 10 bases lying between them. The germline gives CDR1 GTSNPN, CDR2 SVGIG (reference sequence). The CDR3 has 12 amino acids. CDR3: CAWSVHEPEAFF. In DNA form, the CDR3 reads TGTGCCTGGAGTGTACATGAGCCCGAAGCTTTCTTT.

This clonotype was observed at least ten times. This rearrangement joins TRBV6-5 to TRBJ1-2; unclear D gene. This CDR3 is 16 amino acids long. Germline V CDR1 and CDR2: MNHEY, SVGAGI. V was clipped by 7 bases and J by 5 bases, with 23 bases between them. CDR3 region: CASTIGPGARNYGYTF. In nucleotides, the CDR3 is TGTGCCAGCACCATCGGCCCAGGAGCCAGGAATTATGGCTACACCTTC.